This T cell receptor (beta chain) emerged from a study of technical replicates of blood from a few donors. Produced via immunoSEQ multiplex PCR; TCRdb's table is partial and in-frame only. This sample yields approximately 94,000 clones, of which almost 97% are seen a single time; about 0.39% belongs to the top ten. Between the trimmed V and J ends, which lost 7 bases and 0 bases, there was a span of 13 bases. Germline V gives CDR1 SQVTM, CDR2 ANQGSEA. The CDR3 is 14 amino acids. Sequences were obtained from T cells isolated from PBMCs. The origin of this receptor is a human donor in good health. This chain links TRBV29-1 with TRBJ1-3; possibly TRBD1 for D (5 bases). The CDR3 is CSAYGGGSGNTIYF. CDR3 bases: TGCAGCGCCTATGGGGGGGGCTCTGGAAACACCATATATTTT.